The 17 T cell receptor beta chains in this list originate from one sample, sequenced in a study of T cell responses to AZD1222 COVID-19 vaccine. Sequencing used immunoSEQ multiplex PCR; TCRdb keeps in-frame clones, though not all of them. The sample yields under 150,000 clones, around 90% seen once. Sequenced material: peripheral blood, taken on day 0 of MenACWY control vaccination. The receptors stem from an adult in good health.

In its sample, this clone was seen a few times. The CDR3 nucleotides are TGTGCCAGCAGTTTATCATCCCCCCAGGTAGGGTACGAGCAGTACTTC. Its protein is CASSLSSPQVGYEQYF. The chain recombines TRBV27 with TRBJ2-7; D remains ambiguous. CDR3 length equals 16 residues. Germline V CDR1 and CDR2: MNHEY, SMNVEV (reference sequence). V was trimmed by 0 bases and J by 4 bases, leaving 16 bases between them.

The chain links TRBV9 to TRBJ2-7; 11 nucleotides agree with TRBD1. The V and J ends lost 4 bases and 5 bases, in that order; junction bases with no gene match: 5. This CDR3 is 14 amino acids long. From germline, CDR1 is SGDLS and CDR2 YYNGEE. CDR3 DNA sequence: TGTGCCAGCAGCCCCGGACAGGGGGCTGACGAGCAGTACTTC. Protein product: CASSPGQGADEQYF.

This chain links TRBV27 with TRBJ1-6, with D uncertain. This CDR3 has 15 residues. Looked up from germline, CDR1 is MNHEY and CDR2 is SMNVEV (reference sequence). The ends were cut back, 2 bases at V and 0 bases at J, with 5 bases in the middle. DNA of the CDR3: TGTGCCAGCAGTTTAGGGAACTCCTATAATTCACCCCTCCACTTT. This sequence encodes CASSLGNSYNSPLHF.

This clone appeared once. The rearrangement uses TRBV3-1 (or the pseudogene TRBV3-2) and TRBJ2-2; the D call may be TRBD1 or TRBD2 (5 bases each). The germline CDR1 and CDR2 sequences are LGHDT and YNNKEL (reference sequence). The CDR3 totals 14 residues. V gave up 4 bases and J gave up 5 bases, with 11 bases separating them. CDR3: CASSPSWGTGELFF. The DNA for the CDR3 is TGTGCCAGCAGCCCAAGTTGGGGGACCGGGGAGCTGTTTTTT.

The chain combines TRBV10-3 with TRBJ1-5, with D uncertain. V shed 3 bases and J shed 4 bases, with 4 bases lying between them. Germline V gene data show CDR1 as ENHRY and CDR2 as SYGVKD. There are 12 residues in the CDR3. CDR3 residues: CAISDSNQPQHF. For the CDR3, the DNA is TGTGCCATCAGTGATAGTAATCAGCCCCAGCATTTT.

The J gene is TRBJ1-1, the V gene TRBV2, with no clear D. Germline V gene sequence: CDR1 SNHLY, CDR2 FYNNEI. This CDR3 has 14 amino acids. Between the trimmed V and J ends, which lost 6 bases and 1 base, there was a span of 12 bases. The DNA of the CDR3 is TGTGCCAGCAGGGAGTATCGGGAGAACACTGAAGCTTTCTTT. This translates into CASREYRENTEAFF.

The CDR3 is CASSRNSNTGELFF. As DNA, the CDR3 is TGTGCCAGCAGTCGAAACAGCAACACCGGGGAGCTGTTTTTT. This rearrangement joins TRBV3-1 (or the pseudogene TRBV3-2) to TRBJ2-2, with D uncertain. Trimming stripped 6 bases from V and 2 bases from J, with 10 bases between. CDR3 length equals 14 residues. Germline CDR1 is LGHDT and CDR2 is YNNKEL (reference sequence).

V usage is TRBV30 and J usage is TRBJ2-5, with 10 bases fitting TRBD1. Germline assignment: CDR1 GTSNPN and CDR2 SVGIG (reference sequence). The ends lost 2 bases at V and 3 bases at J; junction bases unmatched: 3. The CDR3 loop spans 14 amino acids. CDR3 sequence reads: CAWSSGTGEETQYF. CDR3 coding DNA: TGTGCCTGGAGTTCCGGGACAGGGGAAGAGACCCAGTACTTC.

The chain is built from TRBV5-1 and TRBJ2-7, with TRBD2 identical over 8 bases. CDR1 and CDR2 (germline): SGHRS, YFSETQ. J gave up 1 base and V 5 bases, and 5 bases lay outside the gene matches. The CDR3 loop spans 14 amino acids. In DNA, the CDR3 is TGCGCCAGCAGATCCGGACTAGCATCCTACGAGCAGTACTTC. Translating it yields CASRSGLASYEQYF.

CDR3 in DNA: TGTGCCAGTAGTACCCGGGACAGAAGAAACACCGGGGAGCTGTTTTTT. The encoded protein is CASSTRDRRNTGELFF. This chain uses TRBV19 with TRBJ2-2; 7 nucleotides align to TRBD1. Germline V gene data show CDR1 as LNHDA and CDR2 as SQIVND (reference sequence). Trimming at V came to 4 bases and at J to 2 bases, leaving 7 bases not matched to a gene. CDR3 length equals 16 residues.

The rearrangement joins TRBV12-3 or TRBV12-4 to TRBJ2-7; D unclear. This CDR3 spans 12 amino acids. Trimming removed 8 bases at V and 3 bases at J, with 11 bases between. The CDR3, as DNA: TGTGCCAGCGGTTCTGGGGACTACGAGCAGTACTTC. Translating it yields CASGSGDYEQYF.

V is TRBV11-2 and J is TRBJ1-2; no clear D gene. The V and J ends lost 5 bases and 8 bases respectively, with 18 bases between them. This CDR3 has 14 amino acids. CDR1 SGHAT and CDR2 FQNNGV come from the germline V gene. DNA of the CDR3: TGTGCCAGCAGCCCTGGAGGTGGTTTAGAGGGCTACACCTTC. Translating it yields CASSPGGGLEGYTF.

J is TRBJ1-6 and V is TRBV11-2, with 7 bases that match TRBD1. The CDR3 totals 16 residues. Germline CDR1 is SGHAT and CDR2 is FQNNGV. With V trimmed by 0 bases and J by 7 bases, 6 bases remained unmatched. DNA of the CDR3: TGTGCCAGCAGCTTAGAGGCAGGGGGATCCAATTCACCCCTCCACTTT. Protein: CASSLEAGGSNSPLHF.

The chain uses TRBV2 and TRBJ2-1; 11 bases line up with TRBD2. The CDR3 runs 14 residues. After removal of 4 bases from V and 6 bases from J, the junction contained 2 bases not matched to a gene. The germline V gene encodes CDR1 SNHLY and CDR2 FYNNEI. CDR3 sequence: CASSVLAGVNEQFF. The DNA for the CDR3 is TGTGCCAGCAGTGTACTAGCGGGGGTCAATGAGCAGTTCTTC. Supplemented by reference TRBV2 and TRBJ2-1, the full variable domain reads EPEVTQTPSHQVTQMGQEVILRCVPISNHLYFYWYRQILGQKVEFLVSFYNNEISEKSEIFDDQFSVERPDGSNFTLKIRSTKLEDSAMYFCASSVLAGVNEQFFGPGTRLTVL.

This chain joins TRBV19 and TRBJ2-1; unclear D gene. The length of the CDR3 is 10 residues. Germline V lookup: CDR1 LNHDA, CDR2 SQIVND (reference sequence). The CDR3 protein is CAPPYNEQFF. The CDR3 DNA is TGTGCACCCCCCTACAATGAGCAGTTCTTC.

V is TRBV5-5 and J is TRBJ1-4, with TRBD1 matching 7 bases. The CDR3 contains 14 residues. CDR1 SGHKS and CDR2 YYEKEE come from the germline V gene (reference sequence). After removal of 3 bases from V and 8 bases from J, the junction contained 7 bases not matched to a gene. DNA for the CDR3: TGTGCCAGCAGCTCCGGACAGGTTGGGGAAAAACTGTTTTTT. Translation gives CASSSGQVGEKLFF.

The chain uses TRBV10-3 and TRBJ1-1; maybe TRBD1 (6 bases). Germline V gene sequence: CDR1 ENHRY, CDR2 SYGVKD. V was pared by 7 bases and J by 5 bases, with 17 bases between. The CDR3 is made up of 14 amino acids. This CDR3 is CAINGWGPETEAFF. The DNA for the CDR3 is TGTGCCATCAACGGGTGGGGGCCGGAGACTGAAGCTTTCTTT.